A selection of T cell receptor beta chains follows, all from one sample in a study of T cells in localized non-small cell lung cancer. Generated by immunoSEQ multiplex PCR, the TCRdb table keeps only in-frame clones and is missing some. The table shows about 78,000 clones, with 84% occurring only once. Sequenced here: peripheral blood, sampled before any cancer treatment. These receptor sequences come from a man aged 35-69 years with stage I lung adenocarcinoma. The CDR3 runs from the conserved cysteine through the conserved F or W.

TRBJ2-7 | TRBV5-1 | CASSRSTSGQTYEQYF
TRBJ2-5 | TRBV5-1 | CASSLGLAGGPNQETQYF
TRBJ2-1 | TRBV5-1 | CASSLVPSGNPQFF
TRBJ1-4 | TRBV28 | CASSPLIGKLFF
TRBJ2-5 | TRBV5-1 | CATKRRTSGHQETQYF
TRBJ1-1 | TRBV5-1 | CASSPNGYLNTEAFF
TRBJ2-2 | TRBV9 | CASSASAGNTGELFF
TRBJ1-1 | TRBV6-5 | CASSYPGLSEAFF
TRBJ2-2 | TRBV7-3 | CASSPTPDRGLTGELFF
TRBJ1-2 | TRBV6-1 | CASSEEVRYGYTF
TRBJ1-5 | TRBV10-2 | CASTMTSVGGVDQPQHF
TRBJ1-1 | TRBV6-5 | CATRTEGVVSEAFF
TRBJ2-7 | TRBV2 | CASNGQGTYEQYF
TRBJ2-5 | TRBV5-1 | CASSTEGQGTKTQYF
TRBJ2-7 | TRBV27 | CASSFPGQGKQYF